This is a list of T cell receptor beta chains from one sample in a study of blood T cell repertoires in COVID-19. Clones were sequenced by immunoSEQ multiplex PCR, and TCRdb holds only the in-frame ones, with some missing. The sample has approximately 290,000 clones; 75% to 90% are singletons. The specimen sequenced was peripheral blood. The receptors were gathered from a man younger than 40 with acute or convalescent COVID-19. The CDR3 runs from the conserved cysteine through the conserved F or W. A D gene is named only where the DNA matches it firmly. Some rows have no size entry. The others give once, few or many, or a class for an expanded clone.

v_call	clone_size	d_call	j_call	cdr3_nt	cdr3_aa
TRBV28	-	TRBD2	TRBJ2-1	TGTGCCAGCAGCCCATGGACTAGCGGGACCGGACCCTACAATGAGCAGTTCTTC	CASSPWTSGTGPYNEQFF
TRBV2	-	TRBD1	TRBJ1-5	TGTGCCAGCAGTGGTGCAGCGAGACAGGGAGGAGTATATCAGCCCCAGCATTTT	CASSGAARQGGVYQPQHF
TRBV18	-	TRBD1	TRBJ1-5	TGTGCCAGCTCACCGACGGTACAGGGGCGAGGTCAGCCCCAGCATTTT	CASSPTVQGRGQPQHF
TRBV10-3	-	TRBD2	TRBJ2-7	TGTGCCATCAGCGGGACTAGCGGGAGTAGTAGTTCCATCCAGGAGCAGTACTTC	CAISGTSGSSSSIQEQYF
TRBV4-1	-	-	TRBJ1-5	TGCGCCAGCAGCCAAGAGAGGGATTTTATGCCCCAGCATTTT	CASSQERDFMPQHF
TRBV6-6	-	-	TRBJ1-1	TGTGCCAGCAGCCGACACCCAGACAGGATGGACACTGAAGCTTTCTTT	CASSRHPDRMDTEAFF
TRBV6-1	-	-	TRBJ2-7	TGTGCCAGCAGTGAAGCGCGACAGGTGGGCGAGCAGTACTTC	CASSEARQVGEQYF
TRBV10-3	-	TRBD1	TRBJ1-2	TGTGCCATCAGTGAGTCCGGTCCGACAGGGTCTGGCTACACCTTC	CAISESGPTGSGYTF
TRBV13	-	TRBD2	TRBJ2-3	TGTGCCAGCAGTGCTATTGTTGGACTAGCGGGAAGCACAGATACGCAGTATTTT	CASSAIVGLAGSTDTQYF
TRBV18	-	-	TRBJ2-5	TGTGCCAGCTCCAGAGGTAGACAAGAGACCCAGTACTTC	CASSRGRQETQYF
TRBV5-3	-	-	TRBJ2-7	TGTGCCAGAAGCTGCCTGGGAGAGGATACCTACGAGCAGTACTTC	CARSCLGEDTYEQYF
TRBV20-1	-	TRBD2	TRBJ2-3	TGCAGTGCTAGTAGGATACTAGCGGGGGGGCTTGATACGCAGTATTTT	CSASRILAGGLDTQYF
TRBV18	-	-	TRBJ1-1	TGTGCCAGCTCAAGGGGAAGGAACACTGAAGCTTTCTTT	CASSRGRNTEAFF
TRBV9	few	TRBD2	TRBJ2-1	TGTGCCAGCCAGCCCGGGACTAGCTACAATGAGCAGTTCTTC	CASQPGTSYNEQFF
TRBV7-6	-	-	TRBJ2-5	TGTGCCAGCAGCCCCGTCGGGGGAGCCCAAGAGACCCAGTACTTC	CASSPVGGAQETQYF
TRBV14	-	-	TRBJ1-1	TGTGCCAGCAGCCAAGAGCCCACACCGAACACTGAAGCTTTCTTT	CASSQEPTPNTEAFF
TRBV2	-	-	TRBJ1-1	TGTGCCAGCAGTGAAGTACAACAGAACACTGAAGCTTTCTTT	CASSEVQQNTEAFF
TRBV10-2	-	-	TRBJ1-2	TGCGCCAGCAGGTCCAGTCTCCGCGACGGGGTAGTGGGCTACACCTTC	CASRSSLRDGVVGYTF
TRBV5-1	-	TRBD1	TRBJ2-1	TGCGCCAGCAGCTTCGGGACAGGATATAACAATGAGCAGTTCTTC	CASSFGTGYNNEQFF
TRBV12-3/TRBV12-4	-	-	TRBJ1-1	TGTGCCAGCAGTTTAGGTTCCATCACTGAAGCTTTCTTT	CASSLGSITEAFF
TRBV11-2	-	-	TRBJ2-3	TGTGCCAGCAGCTTATTACTTTCGGGGACTAGCACAGATACGCAGTATTTT	CASSLLLSGTSTDTQYF
TRBV24-1	-	-	TRBJ2-3	TGTGCCACCAGTGATTTGATTGCCTCAGGGGGCACAGATACGCAGTATTTT	CATSDLIASGGTDTQYF